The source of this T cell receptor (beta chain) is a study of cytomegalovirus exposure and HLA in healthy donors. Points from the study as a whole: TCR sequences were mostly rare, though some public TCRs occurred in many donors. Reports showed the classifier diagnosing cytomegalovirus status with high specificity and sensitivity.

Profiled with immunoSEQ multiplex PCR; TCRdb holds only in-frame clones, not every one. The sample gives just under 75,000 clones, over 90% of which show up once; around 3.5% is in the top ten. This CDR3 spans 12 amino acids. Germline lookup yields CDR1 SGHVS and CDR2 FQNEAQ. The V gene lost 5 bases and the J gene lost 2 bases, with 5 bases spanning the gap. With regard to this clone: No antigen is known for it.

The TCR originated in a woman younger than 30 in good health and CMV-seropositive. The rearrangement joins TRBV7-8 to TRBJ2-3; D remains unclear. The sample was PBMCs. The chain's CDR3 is CASSPNTDTQYF. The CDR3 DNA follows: TGTGCCAGCAGCCCCAACACAGATACGCAGTATTTT.